This T cell receptor (beta chain) stems from a study of CD8 T cells in Susac syndrome. This clonotype was observed a few times. CDR3 length equals 16 residues. Trimming shortened V by 1 base and J by 1 base, and 13 bases separated the two germline ends. Per germline, CDR1 MNHEY and CDR2 SVGEGT. With random hexamers, roughly 0.45 to 1 ug RNA was reverse transcribed. TCRdb independently ran MiXCR on the immunoSEQ multiplex PCR reads; one entry per CDR3 protein. This table holds roughly 110,000 distinct CDR3 sequences, approximately 94% found once. The source of this sequence is a human donor with Susac syndrome. What was sequenced was CD8+ T cells from PBMCs. V usage is TRBV6-2 or TRBV6-3 and J usage is TRBJ1-1; a possible D gene is TRBD1 (5 bases). CDR3 protein: CASSYWSGWENTEAFF. The CDR3 nucleotides read TGTGCCAGCAGTTACTGGTCAGGGTGGGAGAACACTGAAGCTTTCTTT.